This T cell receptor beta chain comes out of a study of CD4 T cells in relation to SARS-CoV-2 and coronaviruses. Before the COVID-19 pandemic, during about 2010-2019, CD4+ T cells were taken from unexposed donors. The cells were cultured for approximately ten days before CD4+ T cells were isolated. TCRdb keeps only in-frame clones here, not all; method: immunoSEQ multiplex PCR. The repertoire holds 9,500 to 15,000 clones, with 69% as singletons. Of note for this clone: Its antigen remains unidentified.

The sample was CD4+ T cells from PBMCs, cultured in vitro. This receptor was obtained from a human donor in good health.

The CDR3, as DNA: TGTGCCAGCAGCGTAGGGGACAGGGTGGAGAGGTACGCTGAAGCTTTCTTT. Its protein is CASSVGDRVERYAEAFF. This chain uses TRBV9 with TRBJ1-1, with 9 bases aligning to TRBD1. Looked up from germline, CDR1 is SGDLS and CDR2 is YYNGEE. V shed 0 bases, J shed 6 bases, and the junction held 12 bases outside the gene matches. CDR3 length equals 17 residues. The complete variable domain, with remaining parts taken from reference TRBV9 and TRBJ1-1, reads DSGVTQTPKHLITATGQRVTLRCSPRSGDLSVYWYQQSLDQGLQFLIQYYNGEERAKGNILERFSAQQFPDLHSELNLSSLELGDSALYFCASSVGDRVERYAEAFFGQGTRLTVV.